Below, one TCR beta chain is given with its context. The target antigen is unknown. All patients experienced relapse after autologous stem cell transplantation, and brentuximab vedotin exposure was variable. After PBMCs were thawed, their CD8+ T cells were isolated by magnetic negative selection. The data are from a study of PD-1 blockade in classical Hodgkin lymphoma. Study-level points and caveats: Exclusion covered patients beginning nivolumab under 1 year post-ASCT. The study found that TCR diversity rose significantly by C4D1 in CD4+ but not CD8+ cells.

The CDR3 is 16 residues long. Trimming cost V 0 bases and J 4 bases, with 10 bases left between them. Germline CDR1 reads SEHNR; CDR2 reads FQNEAQ (reference sequence). Produced via immunoSEQ multiplex PCR; TCRdb's table is partial and in-frame only. Of roughly 2,500 clones listed, about three quarters are singletons. V gene TRBV7-9 combines with J gene TRBJ2-6; D may be TRBD1 (5 bases). Source: CD8+ T cells from blood, taken at baseline. The clonotype comes from a human donor with classical Hodgkin lymphoma. The CDR3 region has the DNA TGTGCCAGCAGCTTAGCGCTTGGGGCAGGGGCCAACGTCCTGACTTTC. This sequence encodes CASSLALGAGANVLTF.